Sequencing of this T cell receptor beta chain was carried out in a study of blood T cell repertoires in COVID-19. As for the study in general: PBMCs, B-cell-depleted T cells, or T cells were the source of the cDNA or gDNA that made up the material.

This table comes from immunoSEQ multiplex PCR, and its TCRdb copy is limited to in-frame clones, with some not included. The sample consists of over 110,000 clones, about 87% of them appearing once. This CDR3 comprises 16 residues. The germline V and J ends were trimmed by 6 bases and 0 bases, with 12 bases remaining between them. The V gene's germline CDR1 is LNHDA and CDR2 SQIVND (reference sequence). This receptor was taken from a human donor in a cohort sampled during active COVID-19. The chain employs TRBV19 and TRBJ2-6, with a tentative D call TRBD1 (6 bases). The sample was peripheral blood. CDR3 loop: CASSPWGRSGANVLTF. As DNA, the CDR3 is TGTGCCAGTAGCCCTTGGGGGCGCTCTGGGGCCAACGTCCTGACTTTC.